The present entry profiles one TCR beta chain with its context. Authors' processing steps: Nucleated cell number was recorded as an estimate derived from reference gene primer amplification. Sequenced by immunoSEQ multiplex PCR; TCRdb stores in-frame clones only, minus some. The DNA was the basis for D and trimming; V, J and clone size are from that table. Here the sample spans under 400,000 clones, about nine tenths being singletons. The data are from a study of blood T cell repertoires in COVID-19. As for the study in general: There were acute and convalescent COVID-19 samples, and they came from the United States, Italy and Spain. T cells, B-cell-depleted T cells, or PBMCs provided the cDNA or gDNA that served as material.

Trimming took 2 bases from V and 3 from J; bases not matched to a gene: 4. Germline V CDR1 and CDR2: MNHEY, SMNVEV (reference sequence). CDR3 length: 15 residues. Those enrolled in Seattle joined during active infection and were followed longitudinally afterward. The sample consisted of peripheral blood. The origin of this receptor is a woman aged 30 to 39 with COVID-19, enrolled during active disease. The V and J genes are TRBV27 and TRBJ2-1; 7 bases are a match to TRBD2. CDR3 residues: CASSLTRDYYNEQFF. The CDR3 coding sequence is TGTGCCAGCAGTTTAACTCGGGACTACTACAATGAGCAGTTCTTC.